The rows below give T cell receptor beta chains drawn from one sample of a study of T cell responses to AZD1222 COVID-19 vaccine. The repertoire was sequenced with immunoSEQ multiplex PCR; TCRdb's copy has only in-frame clones and lacks some. The sample gives about 27,000 clones, about 90% of which show up once; roughly 8.1% is in the top ten. This specimen consisted of peripheral blood, obtained 28 days after the second AZD1222 dose. These receptors were obtained from an adult who received the AZD1222 COVID-19 vaccine. Each CDR3 is given with its conserved first and last residue. D genes are given only for firm matches. Rows may omit the clone size; those that give it use once, few, many or a size class.

V gene	clone size	J gene	D gene	CDR3 DNA	CDR3 protein
TRBV3-1/TRBV3-2	-	TRBJ2-1	-	TGTGCCAGCAGCCCCGCGTTACGACTAGACGCCCGTGAGCAGTTCTTC	CASSPALRLDAREQFF
TRBV5-8	-	TRBJ1-2	-	TGTGCCAGCAGCTTGAATCAGAACTATGGCTACACCTTC	CASSLNQNYGYTF
TRBV5-5	-	TRBJ2-3	TRBD2	TGTGCCAGCAGCTGGACTAGCGAACCCACAGATACGCAGTATTTT	CASSWTSEPTDTQYF
TRBV11-2	-	TRBJ1-2	TRBD1	TGTGCCAGCAGCCCCGGGACAGGGGATGGCTACACCTTC	CASSPGTGDGYTF
TRBV7-3	once	TRBJ2-5	-	TGTGCCAGCAGCTTTCAGACTGGGACCCAGTACTTC	CASSFQTGTQYF
TRBV6-4	-	TRBJ1-1	-	TGTGCCAGCAGTGAGGGGGCAGGGATGATGGGTGAAGCTTTCTTT	CASSEGAGMMGEAFF
TRBV11-2	once	TRBJ1-2	TRBD1	TGTGCCAGCAGCTCGATGCCAGGGGGGCGGCACTATGGCTACACCTTC	CASSSMPGGRHYGYTF
TRBV28	-	TRBJ1-5	-	TGTGCCAGCCTTGGTGGTAGAAGAACAGGGAGCAATCAGCCCCAGCATTTT	CASLGGRRTGSNQPQHF
TRBV5-5	-	TRBJ2-7	-	TGTGCCAGCAGCTTGGGGGTCACCGGCCGGTGGGCCTACGAGCAGTACTTC	CASSLGVTGRWAYEQYF
TRBV28	-	TRBJ1-6	-	TGTGCCAGCAGTTTGTGGGGGGGAAGCTCCAATTCACCCCTCCACTTT	CASSLWGGSSNSPLHF
TRBV5-1	-	TRBJ1-1	-	TGCGCCAGCAGATTATGGGGAGACACTGAAGCTTTCTTT	CASRLWGDTEAFF
TRBV6-5	-	TRBJ1-3	-	TGTGCCAGCGGGGACCCGCTTGTTGGAAACACCATATATTTT	CASGDPLVGNTIYF
TRBV18	-	TRBJ2-5	-	TGTGCCAGCTCACCAATAGGGTACCAAGAGACCCAGTACTTC	CASSPIGYQETQYF
TRBV30	once	TRBJ1-6	TRBD1	TGTGCCTGGAGTGTACGTGGACAGGGGTCTTCACCCCTCCACTTT	CAWSVRGQGSSPLHF
TRBV29-1	once	TRBJ1-1	TRBD1	TGCAGCGTTAGGGAGGGACAGCTAAGGGCTTTCTTT	CSVREGQLRAFF
TRBV28	once	TRBJ2-7	TRBD2	TGTGCCAGCAGTTTACCCACTAGCGGGAGCTGGTACGAGCAGTACTTC	CASSLPTSGSWYEQYF
TRBV19	-	TRBJ1-1	-	TGTGCCAGTAGTGCAATTTCTGGCGCTGAAGCTTTCTTT	CASSAISGAEAFF
TRBV27	-	TRBJ1-1	TRBD1	TGTGCCAGCAGCCGGGGACAGGTTTTAGGTGAAGCTTTCTTT	CASSRGQVLGEAFF
TRBV28	-	TRBJ2-6	-	TGTGCCAGCATCGGAGGGCAGTCTGGGGCCAACGTCCTGACTTTC	CASIGGQSGANVLTF
TRBV24-1	-	TRBJ2-5	-	TGTGCCACCAGTCGCACGGCCTCACAAGAGACCCAGTACTTC	CATSRTASQETQYF
TRBV15	-	TRBJ1-1	TRBD1	TGTGCCACCAGCAGAGAAGCAGGGGGGAACACTGAAGCTTTCTTT	CATSREAGGNTEAFF
TRBV5-1	-	TRBJ2-3	TRBD1	TGCGCCAGCAGCACTGGACAGGGGGCAGATACGCAGTATTTT	CASSTGQGADTQYF
TRBV28	-	TRBJ1-5	TRBD1	TGTGCCAGCAGTTTAATAAGGGGGCGCGGACAGCCCCAGCATTTT	CASSLIRGRGQPQHF
TRBV27	once	TRBJ2-7	-	TGTGCCAGCAGTCTCGCAGTAAGCTACGAGCAGTACTTC	CASSLAVSYEQYF
TRBV6-5	-	TRBJ2-1	TRBD1	TGTGCCAGCGTCTCGGACAGGGACCCCAATGAGCAGTTCTTC	CASVSDRDPNEQFF
TRBV7-9	-	TRBJ1-5	-	TGTGCCAGCAGCTTACAGCCAAATCAGCCCCAGCATTTT	CASSLQPNQPQHF
TRBV6-5	-	TRBJ1-2	-	TGTGCCAGCAGTTACGCGGCAGCCTTGACAAACTATGGCTACACCTTC	CASSYAAALTNYGYTF
TRBV28	-	TRBJ2-5	TRBD2	TGTGCCAGCAACGGAGCGGGAGGGGGCCAAGAGACCCAGTACTTC	CASNGAGGGQETQYF
TRBV5-8	-	TRBJ2-7	-	TGTGCCAGCAGCCGCCTCCAGGGGCCCTCCTACGAGCAGTACTTC	CASSRLQGPSYEQYF
TRBV9	once	TRBJ2-5	-	TGTGCCAGCAGCTCCCGGGACCCGGGAGAGACCCAGTACTTC	CASSSRDPGETQYF
TRBV6-2/TRBV6-3	-	TRBJ2-7	TRBD1	TGTGCCAGCAGTTGGACAGGGGACCCCTACGAGCAGTACTTC	CASSWTGDPYEQYF
TRBV19	-	TRBJ2-7	-	TGTGCCAGTAGTATCGGTAGGGCCCGGGACTACGAGCAGTACTTC	CASSIGRARDYEQYF
TRBV6-1	-	TRBJ1-1	-	TGTGCCAGCAGTGAAGCTGGACGAACAGGGCAGACCACTGAAGCTTTCTTT	CASSEAGRTGQTTEAFF
TRBV4-1	-	TRBJ2-7	-	TGCGCCAGCAGCCAAGATGACCAGGGGACCTACGAGCAGTACTTC	CASSQDDQGTYEQYF
TRBV28	-	TRBJ1-2	TRBD1	TGTGCCAGCAGTTTAATAACGACACAGGGGCATACTAACTATGGCTACACCTTC	CASSLITTQGHTNYGYTF
TRBV4-1	few	TRBJ2-2	TRBD2	TGCGCCAGCAGCCCGCGACAGACTAGCGGGACATCCACCGGGGAGCTGTTTTTT	CASSPRQTSGTSTGELFF
TRBV18	-	TRBJ1-6	-	TGTGCCAGCTCAGCGGCCGGGGGCAGGAATTCACCCCTCCACTTT	CASSAAGGRNSPLHF
TRBV5-6	-	TRBJ2-4	-	TGTGCCAGCAGCTTGGTTCCAGCGAGGGGAGCCAAAAACATTCAGTACTTC	CASSLVPARGAKNIQYF
TRBV7-2	-	TRBJ1-2	-	TGTGCCAGCAGCTTGGCCGGGACACCCTATGGCTACACCTTC	CASSLAGTPYGYTF
TRBV5-6	-	TRBJ2-2	-	TGTGCCAGCAGTCCCTCTTTGTTCTCGAAGAACACCGGGGAGCTGTTTTTT	CASSPSLFSKNTGELFF
TRBV19	-	TRBJ2-5	-	TGTGCCAGTACTGGGGGGGCAGGCCACCAAGAGACCCAGTACTTC	CASTGGAGHQETQYF
TRBV11-3	-	TRBJ2-3	-	TGTGCCAGCAGCTTAGACCCCGGAACCACAGATACGCAGTATTTT	CASSLDPGTTDTQYF
TRBV18	-	TRBJ1-5	-	TGTGCCAGCTCACCACCGATGGGGTCTAATGGCAATCAGCCCCAGCATTTT	CASSPPMGSNGNQPQHF
TRBV27	-	TRBJ1-2	-	TGTGCCAGCAGTTTCTCTCCAGCATCGACCCACTATGGCTACACCTTC	CASSFSPASTHYGYTF
TRBV14	-	TRBJ1-1	-	TGTGCCAGCAGCCTACAATCCGGGATCACTGAAGCTTTCTTT	CASSLQSGITEAFF
TRBV4-2	-	TRBJ1-6	-	TGTGCCAGCAGCCAAGGGTCTGCGAATTCACCCCTCCACTTT	CASSQGSANSPLHF
TRBV14	once	TRBJ2-1	-	TGTGCCAGCAGCCAAGTACTAGTTGGTGAGCAGTTCTTC	CASSQVLVGEQFF
TRBV19	-	TRBJ1-6	TRBD1	TGTGCCAGTAGTATACGGGACAGGGATAATTCACCCCTCCACTTT	CASSIRDRDNSPLHF
TRBV12-3/TRBV12-4	-	TRBJ2-5	-	TGTGCCAGCAGCCGGACTATCCAAGAGACCCAGTACTTC	CASSRTIQETQYF
TRBV6-6	-	TRBJ1-1	TRBD1	TGTGCCAGCAGTTCACAGGGGGCTGGGGCTGAAGCTTTCTTT	CASSSQGAGAEAFF
TRBV9	-	TRBJ1-2	-	TGTGCCAGCAGGGGGACCCACTATGGCTACACCTTC	CASRGTHYGYTF
TRBV11-3	-	TRBJ2-3	-	TGTGCCAGCAGCTTAGACTTGGGCACAGATACGCAGTATTTT	CASSLDLGTDTQYF
TRBV18	-	TRBJ1-3	-	TGTGCCAGCTCAACTGGACGGAGCTCTGGAAACACCATATATTTT	CASSTGRSSGNTIYF
TRBV18	-	TRBJ1-1	TRBD1	TGTGCCAGCTCACCACCGGGGACAGGGGTCAGCGAAGCTTTCTTT	CASSPPGTGVSEAFF